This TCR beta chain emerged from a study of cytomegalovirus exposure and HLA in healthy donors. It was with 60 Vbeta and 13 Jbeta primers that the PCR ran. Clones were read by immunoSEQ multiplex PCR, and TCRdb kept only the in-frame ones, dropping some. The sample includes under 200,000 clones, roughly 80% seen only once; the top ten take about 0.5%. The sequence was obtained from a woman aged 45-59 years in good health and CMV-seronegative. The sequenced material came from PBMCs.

CDR3 residues: CASSASSTDTQYF. In DNA form, the CDR3 reads TGTGCCAGCAGCGCGAGCAGCACAGATACGCAGTATTTT. The rearrangement joins TRBV9 to TRBJ2-3; D call uncertain. Germline V CDR1 and CDR2: SGDLS, YYNGEE. The CDR3 is made up of 13 amino acids. Trimming shortened V by 3 bases and J by 0 bases, and 5 bases separated the two germline ends.